This T cell receptor (beta chain) was recovered during a study of T-cell reconstitution after alpha-beta-depleted transplantation in children. Whole-study results and caveats: In patients about two months after transplant, alpha-beta T cells reportedly arose from several hundred expanded graft clones. The high TCRbeta diversity at day 60 in some patients came from surviving recipient T cells and thymic progenitors. One year post-transplant, T-cell counts and diversity were largely derived from T cells produced anew.

The CDR3 has 13 amino acids. V was pared by 5 bases and J by 8 bases, with 6 bases of the junction left unmatched. Germline values: CDR1 SEHNR, CDR2 FQNEAQ (reference sequence). During its preparation, the TCRbeta library received unique molecular identifiers. TCRdb reprocessed the PCR reads via MiXCR and lists one record per CDR3 protein. The sample includes about 500,000 distinct CDR3 sequences, 9.5% to 12% of them seen just once. This clonotype was observed a handful of times. As yet, its antigen is unknown. The sample here was PBMCs, mostly from graft donor cells, taken 180 days after TCRalphabeta/CD19-depleted stem cell transplant. The J gene is TRBJ2-1, the V gene TRBV7-9; 7 nucleotides agree with TRBD2. This TCR was sampled from a female patient younger than 10 who had a stem cell transplant for aplastic anemia, so the T cells may come from the graft donor. CDR3 nucleotides: TGTGCCAGCAGCCCCGAGACTAGCTATGAGCAGTTCTTC. This sequence encodes CASSPETSYEQFF.